This entry describes one T cell receptor beta chain. This CDR3 region has 17 residues. V lost 5 bases and J 3 bases, leaving 20 bases between the germline ends. Germline assignment: CDR1 SGHTA and CDR2 FQGNSA. The data are from a study of blood T cell repertoires in COVID-19. About the study: Donors in the United States, Italy and Spain gave samples during acute or convalescent COVID-19. From T cells, B-cell-depleted T cells, or PBMCs came the material, which was cDNA or gDNA.

In the original processing: The assay estimated nucleated cells by amplifying reference gene primers. Sequenced by immunoSEQ multiplex PCR; TCRdb stores in-frame clones only, minus some. The DNA gave D and trimming, while V, J and clone size come from that table. This sample has about 110,000 clones, with about 85% found just once. The gene calls are TRBV7-2 and TRBJ2-1, with D maybe TRBD2 (7 bases). Sequences were obtained from peripheral blood. The TCR sequence derives from a human donor in a cohort sampled during active COVID-19. CDR3 sequence reads: CASSPPRGASLYNEQFF. The CDR3 DNA reads as TGTGCCAGCAGCCCCCCCCGGGGGGCCTCCCTCTACAATGAGCAGTTCTTC.